The 20 T cell receptor beta chains given below trace back to one sample, sequenced in a study of blood T cell repertoires in COVID-19. Profiled with immunoSEQ multiplex PCR; TCRdb holds only in-frame clones, not every one. The sample yields roughly 290,000 clones, over 75% seen once. Specimen: peripheral blood. All receptors come from a woman aged 60-75 years with acute or convalescent COVID-19.

The J gene is TRBJ1-5, the V gene TRBV5-5; 11 positions match TRBD1. V shed 4 bases, J shed 7 bases, and the junction held 7 bases outside the gene matches. Germline lookup yields CDR1 SGHKS and CDR2 YYEKEE (reference sequence). The CDR3 extends over 15 amino acids. The CDR3 reads CASSRRDRGFQPQHF. CDR3 DNA sequence: TGTGCCAGCAGCCGGAGGGACAGGGGGTTCCAGCCCCAGCATTTT.

This clone was seen once. The chain has TRBV29-1 and TRBJ2-7; 7 positions match TRBD2. This CDR3 is built from 13 residues. In germline, CDR1 is SQVTM, CDR2 ANQGSEA. V lost 4 bases, J lost 6 bases, and 9 bases stayed unmatched. The CDR3 DNA reads TGCAGCGTTGGGACTAGTCCGACGGGCGAGCAGTACTTC. This translates into CSVGTSPTGEQYF.

The chain has TRBV11-2 and TRBJ2-7, with a possible D match to TRBD2 (6 bases). V lost 1 base and J 6 bases, leaving 16 bases between the germline ends. The CDR3 is 15 residues long. Germline-derived CDR1 and CDR2 are SGHAT and FQNNGV. The CDR3 region has the DNA TGTGCCAGCAGCTTAGTCGCGGGGAAACTACTCGAGCAGTACTTC. Residues: CASSLVAGKLLEQYF.

The chain combines TRBV5-6 with TRBJ2-3; D is possibly TRBD2 (6 bases). CDR1 and CDR2 from the germline V gene are SGHDT and YYEEEE. The V end lost 4 bases, the J end lost 1 base, and 16 bases lay between the germline ends. The CDR3 runs 16 residues. The CDR3 nucleotides read TGTGCCAGCAGCCTCCGGGGGATGGGGGGCACAGATACGCAGTATTTT. Amino acids: CASSLRGMGGTDTQYF.

The chain combines TRBV12-5 with TRBJ1-2; unclear D gene. Deletions cut 3 bases from V and 8 bases from J, with 13 bases between. The germline CDR1 and CDR2 sequences are LGHNT and FRNRAP. The CDR3 totals 13 residues. The CDR3 spells CASGFSGVEGYTF. The CDR3 DNA reads as TGTGCTAGTGGTTTTAGCGGGGTAGAGGGCTACACCTTC. Looking up the rest from reference TRBV12-5 and TRBJ1-2 gives the full variable domain: DARVTQTPRHKVTEMGQEVTMRCQPILGHNTVFWYRQTMMQGLELLAYFRNRAPLDDSGMPKDRFSAEMPDATLATLKIQPSEPRDSAVYFCASGFSGVEGYTFGSGTRLTVV.

The chain couples TRBV15 to TRBJ1-3; 7 positions match TRBD1. CDR1 LNHNV and CDR2 YYDKDF come from the germline V gene (reference sequence). V shed 6 bases and J 2 bases; nucleotides not matched to a gene: 13. The CDR3 covers 17 residues. CDR3 nucleotides: TGTGCCACCAGGAATCCTTTGACAGGGAGGACTGGAAACACCATATATTTT. Translation: CATRNPLTGRTGNTIYF.

The chain joins TRBV9 to TRBJ2-2; D is unclear. Trimming stripped 7 bases from V and 5 bases from J, with 21 bases between. CDR3 length equals 16 residues. CDR1 SGDLS and CDR2 YYNGEE come from the germline V gene. The CDR3 is CASGPSIHSLTGELFF. Here the CDR3 DNA reads TGTGCCAGCGGGCCGTCAATCCATTCGTTGACCGGGGAGCTGTTTTTT.

V gene TRBV19 combines with J gene TRBJ2-5, with D possibly matching TRBD1 (5 bases). This CDR3 comprises 14 residues. Germline CDR1 is LNHDA and CDR2 is SQIVND (reference sequence). Deletions cut 5 bases from V and 1 base from J, with 11 bases between. The CDR3 loop reads CASSSRQTQETQYF. The CDR3 coding sequence is TGTGCCAGTAGTTCGCGACAGACCCAAGAGACCCAGTACTTC.

The chain carries TRBV9 and TRBJ2-3; D is unclear. The V gene lost 0 bases and the J gene lost 3 bases, with 8 bases spanning the gap. This CDR3 contains 14 residues. Germline CDR1 and CDR2: SGDLS and YYNGEE. CDR3 nucleotide sequence: TGTGCCAGCAGCGTAGGGCCGTTGACAGATACGCAGTATTTT. Protein sequence: CASSVGPLTDTQYF.

The J gene is TRBJ2-3, the V gene TRBV13; the D gene is possibly TRBD1 (6 bases). Germline V gene data show CDR1 as PRHDT and CDR2 as FYEKMQ (reference sequence). This CDR3 is built from 15 residues. V lost 4 bases and J lost 0, with 11 bases in between. In DNA, the CDR3 is TGTGCCAGCAGCTCACAGGGCGGGAGCACAGATACGCAGTATTTT. This encodes CASSSQGGSTDTQYF.

The chain combines TRBV5-1 with TRBJ1-2; D not resolved. CDR3 size: 14 residues. Trimming took off 5 bases at V and 4 bases at J, with 15 bases between the two ends. Germline V gene data show CDR1 as SGHRS and CDR2 as YFSETQ. In DNA, the CDR3 is TGCGCCAGCAGTCGAGACACCGAGGGCTATGGCTACACCTTC. Residues: CASSRDTEGYGYTF.

The CDR3 region is CASSPGSTGELFF. CDR3 bases: TGTGCCAGCAGCCCCGGGAGCACCGGGGAGCTGTTTTTT. This rearrangement joins TRBV5-6 to TRBJ2-2, with D possibly TRBD2 on 6 matching bases. The germline V gene has CDR1 SGHDT and CDR2 YYEEEE. Trimming removed 4 bases from V and 4 bases from J, with 8 bases in between. The CDR3 is 13 residues long.

V is TRBV6-5 and J is TRBJ2-1; 9 positions agree with TRBD1. Losses at the gene ends were 5 bases for V and 1 base for J; bases not matched to a gene: 3. The CDR3 runs to 15 residues. Per germline, CDR1 MNHEY and CDR2 SVGAGI. The CDR3 spells CASSPTGGSYNEQFF. CDR3 DNA sequence: TGTGCCAGCAGTCCGACAGGGGGGTCCTACAATGAGCAGTTCTTC.

V usage is TRBV9 and J usage is TRBJ1-1; 9 bases match TRBD1. Germline CDR1 and CDR2: SGDLS and YYNGEE. Germline trimming cut 0 bases from V and 4 bases from J; bases unmatched to any gene: 4. This CDR3 is built from 15 residues. As DNA, the CDR3 is TGTGCCAGCAGCGTAGCCGGGACAGGGTTCACTGAAGCTTTCTTT. Its translation is CASSVAGTGFTEAFF. The variable domain in full, completed from reference TRBV9 and TRBJ1-1, reads DSGVTQTPKHLITATGQRVTLRCSPRSGDLSVYWYQQSLDQGLQFLIQYYNGEERAKGNILERFSAQQFPDLHSELNLSSLELGDSALYFCASSVAGTGFTEAFFGQGTRLTVV.

The rearrangement joins TRBV6-5 to TRBJ1-1; a weak D match, TRBD1 (6 bases). This CDR3 region has 14 residues. The germline CDR1 and CDR2 sequences are MNHEY and SVGAGI. V dropped 6 bases and J dropped 3 bases, with 14 bases sitting between them. CDR3 amino acids: CASSSNRADTEAFF. CDR3 in DNA: TGTGCCAGCAGCTCAAACAGGGCGGACACTGAAGCTTTCTTT.

The CDR3 spells CASRPGTTNQPQHF. CDR3 nucleotide sequence: TGTGCCAGCAGGCCCGGGACTACTAATCAGCCCCAGCATTTT. This chain joins TRBV2 and TRBJ1-5; perhaps TRBD1 as D (5 bases). This CDR3 region has 14 residues. Germline V gives CDR1 SNHLY, CDR2 FYNNEI. V lost 6 bases, J lost 4 bases, and 13 bases lay in between. Full variable domain (remainder filled in from reference TRBV2 and TRBJ1-5): EPEVTQTPSHQVTQMGQEVILRCVPISNHLYFYWYRQILGQKVEFLVSFYNNEISEKSEIFDDQFSVERPDGSNFTLKIRSTKLEDSAMYFCASRPGTTNQPQHFGDGTRLSIL.

The chain combines TRBV11-2 with TRBJ1-6, with D possibly matching TRBD1 (5 bases). Deletions cut 0 bases from V and 9 bases from J, with 12 bases between. The germline V gene encodes CDR1 SGHAT and CDR2 FQNNGV. The CDR3 is 15 amino acids. CDR3 sequence: CASSLEWGVGSPLHF. The CDR3 DNA follows: TGTGCCAGCAGCTTAGAGTGGGGGGTCGGTTCACCCCTCCACTTT.

This clone appeared once. J is TRBJ2-3 and V is TRBV24-1, with 10 bases fitting TRBD2. The CDR3 length is 17 residues. The trim removed 5 bases at V and 3 bases at J, leaving 10 bases unmatched. The germline gives CDR1 KGHDR, CDR2 SFDVKD. The CDR3 region is CATSASRTSGYTDTQYF. As DNA, the CDR3 is TGTGCCACCAGTGCCTCCCGGACTAGCGGATATACAGATACGCAGTATTTT.

The J gene is TRBJ2-5, the V gene TRBV7-2; D might be TRBD1 (5 bases). This CDR3 comprises 13 residues. The germline CDR1 and CDR2 sequences are SGHTA and FQGNSA. With 2 bases removed from V and 3 bases from J, the gap between germline ends came to 7 bases. The CDR3 sequence: CASSLSREETQYF. CDR3 nucleotides: TGTGCCAGCAGCTTATCCAGGGAAGAGACCCAGTACTTC.

This clone appeared once. The chain uses TRBV12-3 or TRBV12-4 and TRBJ1-1; D gene uncertain. The CDR3 contains 12 residues. With 6 bases removed from V and 6 bases from J, the gap between germline ends came to 11 bases. CDR3: CASSSGSAEAFF. The DNA for the CDR3 is TGTGCCAGCAGCTCTGGGAGCGCTGAAGCTTTCTTT.